These T cell receptor beta chains were read from a single sample in a study of beta chain features in type 1 diabetes. TCRdb keeps only in-frame clones here, not all; method: immunoSEQ multiplex PCR. Among under 250,000 clones listed, 11% were seen once. Sequenced: central memory CD4+ T cells from blood. These receptors all stem from a man younger than 35 in good health. Each CDR3 is given with its conserved first and last residue. The D gene is left open where the match is weak. Size is stated for part of the rows, as once, few or many counts, or as a class when the clone is expanded.

v_call: TRBV6-9
d_call: NA
clone_size: NA
j_call: TRBJ2-5
cdr3_nt: TGTGCCAGCACGCTGACAGGACAAGAGACCCAGTACTTC
cdr3_aa: CASTLTGQETQYF

v_call: TRBV19
d_call: NA
clone_size: NA
j_call: TRBJ2-1
cdr3_nt: TGTGCCAGTAGGCTAGCAGAGCTCAATGAGCAGTTCTTC
cdr3_aa: CASRLAELNEQFF

v_call: TRBV19
d_call: NA
clone_size: NA
j_call: TRBJ2-2
cdr3_nt: TGTGCCAGTAGTACTCCAGGGGAGAACACCGGGGAGCTGTTTTTT
cdr3_aa: CASSTPGENTGELFF

v_call: TRBV5-1
d_call: NA
clone_size: many
j_call: TRBJ1-1
cdr3_nt: TGCGCCAGCAGCTCCCCGAACACTGAAGCTTTCTTT
cdr3_aa: CASSSPNTEAFF

v_call: TRBV6-4
d_call: NA
clone_size: NA
j_call: TRBJ1-1
cdr3_nt: TGTGCCAGCAGTGACACTCGGTGGGGGAGTGCAGAAGCTTTCTTT
cdr3_aa: CASSDTRWGSAEAFF

v_call: TRBV11-2
d_call: TRBD1
clone_size: NA
j_call: TRBJ1-6
cdr3_nt: TGTGCCAGCAGCCGGGACAGGATTAATTCACCCCTCCACTTT
cdr3_aa: CASSRDRINSPLHF

v_call: TRBV11-3
d_call: NA
clone_size: few
j_call: TRBJ2-1
cdr3_nt: TGTGCCAGCAGCTTAGAGTCTGGGAAGAATGAGCAGTTCTTC
cdr3_aa: CASSLESGKNEQFF

v_call: TRBV6-5
d_call: TRBD1
clone_size: few
j_call: TRBJ2-7
cdr3_nt: TGTGCCAGCAGTTACGGCCGGGACAGCTACGAGCAGTACTTC
cdr3_aa: CASSYGRDSYEQYF

v_call: TRBV2
d_call: TRBD1
clone_size: few
j_call: TRBJ2-1
cdr3_nt: TGTGCCAGCAGTTCGGACAGGGCTAGCTCCTACAATGAGCAGTTCTTC
cdr3_aa: CASSSDRASSYNEQFF

v_call: TRBV2
d_call: NA
clone_size: few
j_call: TRBJ2-3
cdr3_nt: TGTGCCAGCAATCCGGGCACAGATACGCAGTATTTT
cdr3_aa: CASNPGTDTQYF

v_call: TRBV2
d_call: NA
clone_size: few
j_call: TRBJ1-1
cdr3_nt: TGTGCCAGCAGTTTGGACGGGAACACTGAAGCTTTCTTT
cdr3_aa: CASSLDGNTEAFF

v_call: TRBV28
d_call: NA
clone_size: NA
j_call: TRBJ2-7
cdr3_nt: TGTGCCAGCAGCCGAGGGGGATCCCTCTACGAGCAGTACTTC
cdr3_aa: CASSRGGSLYEQYF

v_call: TRBV15
d_call: NA
clone_size: few
j_call: TRBJ2-3
cdr3_nt: TGTGCCACCAGCAGACCATTCACAGATACGCAGTATTTT
cdr3_aa: CATSRPFTDTQYF

v_call: TRBV7-2
d_call: NA
clone_size: NA
j_call: TRBJ2-7
cdr3_nt: TGTGCCAGCAGCTTAGACCCGACCTCCTACCAAGAGCAGTACTTC
cdr3_aa: CASSLDPTSYQEQYF

v_call: TRBV11-3
d_call: NA
clone_size: NA
j_call: TRBJ2-1
cdr3_nt: TGTGCCAGCAGCTTAGATTTCCCAGGGGGGAGGACCTACAATGAGCAGTTCTTC
cdr3_aa: CASSLDFPGGRTYNEQFF

v_call: TRBV7-3
d_call: NA
clone_size: NA
j_call: TRBJ2-1
cdr3_nt: TGTGCCAGCAGCGGGGCGACCAATTCCTACAATGAGCAGTTCTTC
cdr3_aa: CASSGATNSYNEQFF

v_call: TRBV6-1
d_call: TRBD1
clone_size: few
j_call: TRBJ2-5
cdr3_nt: TGTGCCAGCAGTCCGTTGGGACAGTACCAAGAGACCCAGTACTTC
cdr3_aa: CASSPLGQYQETQYF

v_call: TRBV25-1
d_call: NA
clone_size: NA
j_call: TRBJ1-1
cdr3_nt: TGTGCCAGCAGTAGGCTGAACACTGAAGCTTTCTTT
cdr3_aa: CASSRLNTEAFF

v_call: TRBV5-1
d_call: NA
clone_size: NA
j_call: TRBJ2-5
cdr3_nt: TGCGCCAGCAGCTCAACAATTTTCCAAGAGACCCAGTACTTC
cdr3_aa: CASSSTIFQETQYF

v_call: TRBV13
d_call: NA
clone_size: many
j_call: TRBJ2-1
cdr3_nt: TGTGCCAGCAGCGGGGATCACGCCAGCTCCTACAATGAGCAGTTCTTC
cdr3_aa: CASSGDHASSYNEQFF

v_call: TRBV20-1
d_call: NA
clone_size: NA
j_call: TRBJ1-2
cdr3_nt: TGCAGTGCTAGAGCGGGGCGCGGCTACACCTTC
cdr3_aa: CSARAGRGYTF

v_call: TRBV5-1
d_call: NA
clone_size: few
j_call: TRBJ2-1
cdr3_nt: TGCGCCAGCAGCTCAAACTCCCACAGTTTCAGCAATGAGCAGTTCTTC
cdr3_aa: CASSSNSHSFSNEQFF

v_call: TRBV12-5
d_call: NA
clone_size: NA
j_call: TRBJ1-2
cdr3_nt: TGTGCTAGTGGTTTCAAGACAGCGGATTATGGCTACACCTTC
cdr3_aa: CASGFKTADYGYTF

v_call: TRBV7-9
d_call: TRBD2
clone_size: NA
j_call: TRBJ2-3
cdr3_nt: TGTGCCAGCAGCTCCAAAGCGGGGGCGGGAAGCACAGATACGCAGTATTTT
cdr3_aa: CASSSKAGAGSTDTQYF

v_call: TRBV19
d_call: NA
clone_size: NA
j_call: TRBJ2-1
cdr3_nt: TGTGCCAGTAGTATCGCGATAATCTCCTACAATGAGCAGTTCTTC
cdr3_aa: CASSIAIISYNEQFF

v_call: TRBV29-1
d_call: NA
clone_size: NA
j_call: TRBJ2-3
cdr3_nt: TGCAGCGTTGATCGTATGGGGGCCGGCACAGATACGCAGTATTTT
cdr3_aa: CSVDRMGAGTDTQYF

v_call: TRBV5-1
d_call: NA
clone_size: NA
j_call: TRBJ1-4
cdr3_nt: TGCGCCAGCAGCTTTGGGAGCGGGGCAACTAATGAAAAACTGTTTTTT
cdr3_aa: CASSFGSGATNEKLFF

v_call: TRBV6-5
d_call: TRBD1
clone_size: few
j_call: TRBJ2-7
cdr3_nt: TGTGCCAGCAAGGGAGACAGGGGTGGCGAGCAGTACTTC
cdr3_aa: CASKGDRGGEQYF

v_call: TRBV10-3
d_call: TRBD1
clone_size: many
j_call: TRBJ2-5
cdr3_nt: TGTGCCATCAGTGAGGGGGGACAGGGGTTGGAGACCCAGTACTTC
cdr3_aa: CAISEGGQGLETQYF

v_call: TRBV7-9
d_call: TRBD1
clone_size: few
j_call: TRBJ2-3
cdr3_nt: TGTGCCAGCAGCCAAACAGGGGGCGGCGATACGCAGTATTTT
cdr3_aa: CASSQTGGGDTQYF

v_call: TRBV5-1
d_call: NA
clone_size: few
j_call: TRBJ2-7
cdr3_nt: TGCGCCAGCAGCGTGGACCCGTCCTACGAGCAGTACTTC
cdr3_aa: CASSVDPSYEQYF

v_call: TRBV7-2
d_call: NA
clone_size: few
j_call: TRBJ2-5
cdr3_nt: TGTGCCAGCAGCTTTGCCCGGGACGAGACCCAGTACTTC
cdr3_aa: CASSFARDETQYF

v_call: TRBV28
d_call: TRBD2
clone_size: NA
j_call: TRBJ2-2
cdr3_nt: TGTGCCAGCAGCGGGGCGTCTAGCGGGAGTGCCGGGGAGCTGTTTTTT
cdr3_aa: CASSGASSGSAGELFF

v_call: TRBV7-2
d_call: NA
clone_size: many
j_call: TRBJ2-6
cdr3_nt: TGTGCCGGGGGGTCCCCCTCTGGGGCCAACGTCCTGACTTTC
cdr3_aa: CAGGSPSGANVLTF

v_call: TRBV30
d_call: TRBD2
clone_size: few
j_call: TRBJ2-5
cdr3_nt: TGTGCCTGGAGCCCCGGGACTAGCGGGAAAGAGACCCAGTACTTC
cdr3_aa: CAWSPGTSGKETQYF

v_call: TRBV28
d_call: TRBD1
clone_size: few
j_call: TRBJ2-1
cdr3_nt: TGTGCCAGCAGTTCCCCGGGACAGGGGGCTCTCCATGAGCAGTTCTTC
cdr3_aa: CASSSPGQGALHEQFF

v_call: TRBV6-5
d_call: NA
clone_size: few
j_call: TRBJ1-5
cdr3_nt: TGTGCCAGCAGTCTCACTACATTTGAACAGCCCCAGCATTTT
cdr3_aa: CASSLTTFEQPQHF

v_call: TRBV7-7
d_call: TRBD1
clone_size: many
j_call: TRBJ2-1
cdr3_nt: TGTGCCAGCAGCCAAAACCCCGACAGGGATGAGCAGTTCTTC
cdr3_aa: CASSQNPDRDEQFF

v_call: TRBV4-3
d_call: NA
clone_size: NA
j_call: TRBJ2-2
cdr3_nt: TGCGCCAGCAGCCAAGATCCCGGGCACGCGCCCGGGGAGCTGTTTTTT
cdr3_aa: CASSQDPGHAPGELFF

v_call: TRBV10-3
d_call: NA
clone_size: few
j_call: TRBJ2-5
cdr3_nt: TGTGCCATCAGTGAGTCGGACGGACCTGGGGAGACCCAGTACTTC
cdr3_aa: CAISESDGPGETQYF

v_call: TRBV25-1
d_call: NA
clone_size: NA
j_call: TRBJ1-5
cdr3_nt: TGTGCCAGCAGTGACGCCGGCGAAGTCGGTCAGCCCCAGCATTTT
cdr3_aa: CASSDAGEVGQPQHF

v_call: TRBV7-9
d_call: TRBD1
clone_size: few
j_call: TRBJ2-7
cdr3_nt: TGTGCCAGCAGCCGGGACAGGGACTACGAGCAGTACTTC
cdr3_aa: CASSRDRDYEQYF

v_call: TRBV30
d_call: TRBD1
clone_size: many
j_call: TRBJ1-2
cdr3_nt: TGTGCCTGCCACCGGGACAGACCCTATGGCTACACCTTC
cdr3_aa: CACHRDRPYGYTF

v_call: TRBV29-1
d_call: NA
clone_size: NA
j_call: TRBJ2-7
cdr3_nt: TGCAGCGTTGTTGGTGGGACGGCGTACGAGCAGTACTTC
cdr3_aa: CSVVGGTAYEQYF

v_call: TRBV10-2
d_call: TRBD2
clone_size: NA
j_call: TRBJ2-1
cdr3_nt: TGCGCCAGCACTCTCGGACTAGCGGACAATGAGCAGTTCTTC
cdr3_aa: CASTLGLADNEQFF

v_call: TRBV12-5
d_call: NA
clone_size: few
j_call: TRBJ2-7
cdr3_nt: TGTGCTAGTGGTTTGATAGGCTCCTACGAGCAGTACTTC
cdr3_aa: CASGLIGSYEQYF

v_call: TRBV5-1
d_call: TRBD2
clone_size: few
j_call: TRBJ2-3
cdr3_nt: TGCGCCAGCAGCCCGACCGGGACTAGCGGGAGTTTTGTTACAGATACGCAGTATTTT
cdr3_aa: CASSPTGTSGSFVTDTQYF

v_call: TRBV28
d_call: TRBD2
clone_size: many
j_call: TRBJ2-7
cdr3_nt: TGTGCCAGCAACCTAGCGGGAGTAAACGAGCAGTACTTC
cdr3_aa: CASNLAGVNEQYF

v_call: TRBV10-3
d_call: NA
clone_size: NA
j_call: TRBJ2-1
cdr3_nt: TGTGCCATCAGCGATTTCAATGAGCAGTTCTTC
cdr3_aa: CAISDFNEQFF

v_call: TRBV21-1
d_call: NA
clone_size: few
j_call: TRBJ2-7
cdr3_nt: TGTGCCAGCACCACCGCCGGGACAGGGTCGGGCGAGCAGTACTTC
cdr3_aa: CASTTAGTGSGEQYF

v_call: TRBV7-6
d_call: TRBD2
clone_size: NA
j_call: TRBJ2-1
cdr3_nt: TGTGCCAGCAGCTTAGTCGATGGTGGCGGGAGGGCCGGTGAGCAGTTCTTC
cdr3_aa: CASSLVDGGGRAGEQFF

v_call: TRBV29-1
d_call: NA
clone_size: NA
j_call: TRBJ2-7
cdr3_nt: TGCAGCGTTCAGGCAAGTAGCTCCTACGAGCAGTACTTC
cdr3_aa: CSVQASSSYEQYF

v_call: TRBV23-1
d_call: TRBD1
clone_size: few
j_call: TRBJ2-7
cdr3_nt: TGCGCCAGCAGACAAAGGGGGCCAGGGACCCCCTACGAGCAGTACTTC
cdr3_aa: CASRQRGPGTPYEQYF

v_call: TRBV9
d_call: NA
clone_size: NA
j_call: TRBJ1-2
cdr3_nt: TGTGCCAGCAGCGTAGACCAGGGAAGGGATTATGCGGGCTACACCTTC
cdr3_aa: CASSVDQGRDYAGYTF

v_call: TRBV30
d_call: NA
clone_size: few
j_call: TRBJ1-5
cdr3_nt: TGTGCCTGGAGTGTACTGGCGGGCAATCAGCCCCAGCATTTT
cdr3_aa: CAWSVLAGNQPQHF

v_call: TRBV2
d_call: NA
clone_size: NA
j_call: TRBJ2-5
cdr3_nt: TGTGCCAGCAAGGGGTTCGAGACCCAGTACTTC
cdr3_aa: CASKGFETQYF

v_call: TRBV5-6
d_call: NA
clone_size: few
j_call: TRBJ1-1
cdr3_nt: TGTGCCAGCAGCTTGTCCATGGCCACTGAAGCTTTCTTT
cdr3_aa: CASSLSMATEAFF

v_call: TRBV7-9
d_call: TRBD1
clone_size: few
j_call: TRBJ2-7
cdr3_nt: TGTGCCAGCAGCCCGGACAGGAACGAGCAGTACTTC
cdr3_aa: CASSPDRNEQYF

v_call: TRBV7-2
d_call: NA
clone_size: NA
j_call: TRBJ2-4
cdr3_nt: TGTGCCAGCAGCTTAGAGATAGCAAACATTCAGTACTTC
cdr3_aa: CASSLEIANIQYF

v_call: TRBV6-5
d_call: TRBD1
clone_size: few
j_call: TRBJ2-5
cdr3_nt: TGTGCCAGCAGTCCTGGGGACAGCCAAGAGACCCAGTACTTC
cdr3_aa: CASSPGDSQETQYF